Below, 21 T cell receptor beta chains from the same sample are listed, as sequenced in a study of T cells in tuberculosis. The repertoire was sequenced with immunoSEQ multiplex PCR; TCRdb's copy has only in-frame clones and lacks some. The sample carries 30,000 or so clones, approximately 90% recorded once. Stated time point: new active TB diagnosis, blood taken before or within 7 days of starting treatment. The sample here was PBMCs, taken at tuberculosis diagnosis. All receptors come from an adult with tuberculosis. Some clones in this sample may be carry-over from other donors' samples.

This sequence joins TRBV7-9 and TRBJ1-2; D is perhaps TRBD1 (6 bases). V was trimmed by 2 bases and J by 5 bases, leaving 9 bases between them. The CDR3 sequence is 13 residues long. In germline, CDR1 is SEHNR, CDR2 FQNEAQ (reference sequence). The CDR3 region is CASSLLRGYGYTF. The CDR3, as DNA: TGTGCCAGCAGCTTACTAAGGGGGTATGGCTACACCTTC.

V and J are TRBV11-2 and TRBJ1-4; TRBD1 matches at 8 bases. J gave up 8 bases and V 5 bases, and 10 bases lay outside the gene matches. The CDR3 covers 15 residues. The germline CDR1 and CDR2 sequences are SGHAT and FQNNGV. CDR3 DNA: TGTGCCAGCAGCCTCGGACAGGGCCTGGGGGAAAAACTGTTTTTT. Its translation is CASSLGQGLGEKLFF.

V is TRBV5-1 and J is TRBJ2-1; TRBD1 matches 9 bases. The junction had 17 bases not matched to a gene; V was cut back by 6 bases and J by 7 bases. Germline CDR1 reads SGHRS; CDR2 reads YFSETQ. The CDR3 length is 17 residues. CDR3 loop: CASNARAGGTGQNEQFF. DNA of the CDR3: TGCGCCAGCAACGCGAGGGCGGGTGGGACAGGGCAAAATGAGCAGTTCTTC.

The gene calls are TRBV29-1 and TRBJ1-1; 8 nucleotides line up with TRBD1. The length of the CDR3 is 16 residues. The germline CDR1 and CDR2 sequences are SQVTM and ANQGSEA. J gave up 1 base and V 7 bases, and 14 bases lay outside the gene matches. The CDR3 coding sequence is TGCAGCGCCCTTAGCGGTTCAGGGGGCGCGAACACTGAAGCTTTCTTT. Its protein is CSALSGSGGANTEAFF.

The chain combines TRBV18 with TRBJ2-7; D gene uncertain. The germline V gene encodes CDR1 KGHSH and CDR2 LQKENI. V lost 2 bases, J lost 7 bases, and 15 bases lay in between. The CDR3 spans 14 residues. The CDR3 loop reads CASSPGRRSQEQYF. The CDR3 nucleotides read TGTGCCAGCTCACCAGGCCGCAGATCTCAGGAGCAGTACTTC.

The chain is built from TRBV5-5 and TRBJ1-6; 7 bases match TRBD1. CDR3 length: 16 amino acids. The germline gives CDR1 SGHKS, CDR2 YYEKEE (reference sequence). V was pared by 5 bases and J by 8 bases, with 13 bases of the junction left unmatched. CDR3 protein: CASRSGQNVGDSPLHF. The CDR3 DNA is TGTGCCAGCAGATCGGGACAGAACGTGGGTGATTCACCCCTCCACTTT. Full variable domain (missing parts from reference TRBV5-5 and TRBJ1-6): DAGVTQSPTHLIKTRGQQVTLRCSPISGHKSVSWYQQVLGQGPQFIFQYYEKEERGRGNFPDRFSARQFPNYSSELNVNALLLGDSALYLCASRSGQNVGDSPLHFGNGTRLTVT.

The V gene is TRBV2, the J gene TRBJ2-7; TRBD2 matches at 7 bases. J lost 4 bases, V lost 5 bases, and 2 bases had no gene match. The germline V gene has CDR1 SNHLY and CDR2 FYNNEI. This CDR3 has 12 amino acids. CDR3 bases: TGTGCCAGCAGTCAACTAGCGTACGAGCAGTACTTC. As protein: CASSQLAYEQYF.

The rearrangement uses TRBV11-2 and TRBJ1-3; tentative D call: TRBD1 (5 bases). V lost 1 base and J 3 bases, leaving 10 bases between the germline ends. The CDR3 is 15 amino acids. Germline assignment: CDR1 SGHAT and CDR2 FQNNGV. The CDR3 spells CASSLVGLYGNTIYF. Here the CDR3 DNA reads TGTGCCAGCAGCTTAGTGGGGCTTTATGGAAACACCATATATTTT.

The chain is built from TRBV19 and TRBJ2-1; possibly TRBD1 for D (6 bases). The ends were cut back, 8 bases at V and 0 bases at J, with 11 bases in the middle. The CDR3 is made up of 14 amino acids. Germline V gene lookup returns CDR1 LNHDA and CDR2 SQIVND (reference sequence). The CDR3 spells CASQGLGSYNEQFF. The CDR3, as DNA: TGTGCCAGTCAGGGGTTGGGCTCCTACAATGAGCAGTTCTTC.

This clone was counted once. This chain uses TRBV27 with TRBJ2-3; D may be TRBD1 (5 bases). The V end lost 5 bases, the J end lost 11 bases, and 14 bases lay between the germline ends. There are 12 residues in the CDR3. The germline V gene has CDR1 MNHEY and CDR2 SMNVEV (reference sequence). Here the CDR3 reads CASSTTDRMQYF. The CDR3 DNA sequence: TGTGCCAGCAGTACGACAGACCGAATGCAGTATTTT.

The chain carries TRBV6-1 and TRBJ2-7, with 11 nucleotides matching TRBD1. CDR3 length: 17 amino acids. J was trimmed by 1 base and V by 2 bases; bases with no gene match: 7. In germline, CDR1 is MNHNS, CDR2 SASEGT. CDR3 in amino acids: CASSEFGTGGNSYEQYF. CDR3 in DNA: TGTGCCAGCAGTGAATTTGGGACAGGGGGGAATTCCTACGAGCAGTACTTC.

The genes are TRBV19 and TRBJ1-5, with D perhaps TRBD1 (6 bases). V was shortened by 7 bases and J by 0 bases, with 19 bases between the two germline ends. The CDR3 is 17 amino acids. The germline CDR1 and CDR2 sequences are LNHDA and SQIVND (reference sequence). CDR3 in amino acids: CASTPQQGPYSNQPQHF. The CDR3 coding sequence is TGTGCCAGTACCCCGCAGCAGGGGCCTTATAGCAATCAGCCCCAGCATTTT.

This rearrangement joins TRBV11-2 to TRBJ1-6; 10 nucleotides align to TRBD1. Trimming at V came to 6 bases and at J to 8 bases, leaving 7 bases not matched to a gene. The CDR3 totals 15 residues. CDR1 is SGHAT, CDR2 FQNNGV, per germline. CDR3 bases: TGTGCCAGCAGAAGAGCGGGACAGGGGTATTCACCCCTCCACTTT. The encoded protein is CASRRAGQGYSPLHF. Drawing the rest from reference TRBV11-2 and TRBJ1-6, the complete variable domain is EAGVAQSPRYKIIEKRQSVAFWCNPISGHATLYWYQQILGQGPKLLIQFQNNGVVDDSQLPKDRFSAERLKGVDSTLKIQPAKLEDSAVYLCASRRAGQGYSPLHFGNGTRLTVT.

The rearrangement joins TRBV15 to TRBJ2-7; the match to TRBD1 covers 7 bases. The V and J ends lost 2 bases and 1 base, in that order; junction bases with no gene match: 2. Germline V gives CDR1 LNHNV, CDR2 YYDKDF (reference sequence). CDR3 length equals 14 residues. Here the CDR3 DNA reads TGTGCCACCAGCAGAACGGGACAGTCCTACGAGCAGTACTTC. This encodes CATSRTGQSYEQYF. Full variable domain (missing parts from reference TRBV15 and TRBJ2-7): DAMVIQNPRYQVTQFGKPVTLSCSQTLNHNVMYWYQQKSSQAPKLLFHYYDKDFNNEADTPDNFQSRRPNTSFCFLDIRSPGLGDTAMYLCATSRTGQSYEQYFGPGTRLTVT.

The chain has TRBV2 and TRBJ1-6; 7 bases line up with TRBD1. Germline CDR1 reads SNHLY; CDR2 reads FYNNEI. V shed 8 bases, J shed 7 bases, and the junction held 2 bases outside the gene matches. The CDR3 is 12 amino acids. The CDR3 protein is CASQGGNSPLHF. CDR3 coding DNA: TGTGCCAGCCAGGGGGGCAATTCACCCCTCCACTTT.

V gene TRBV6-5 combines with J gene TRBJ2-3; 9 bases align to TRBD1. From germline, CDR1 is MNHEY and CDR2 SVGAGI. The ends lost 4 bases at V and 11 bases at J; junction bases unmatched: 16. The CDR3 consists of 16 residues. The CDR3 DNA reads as TGTGCCAGCAGTTTAAGACTAGACAGGGGGGAGAGAGAGCAGTATTTT. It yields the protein CASSLRLDRGEREQYF.

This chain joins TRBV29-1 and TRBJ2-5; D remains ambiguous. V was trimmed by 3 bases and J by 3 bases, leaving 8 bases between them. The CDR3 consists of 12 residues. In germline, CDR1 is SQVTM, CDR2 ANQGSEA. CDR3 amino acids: CSVESGEETQYF. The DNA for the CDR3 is TGCAGCGTTGAGTCCGGTGAAGAGACCCAGTACTTC.

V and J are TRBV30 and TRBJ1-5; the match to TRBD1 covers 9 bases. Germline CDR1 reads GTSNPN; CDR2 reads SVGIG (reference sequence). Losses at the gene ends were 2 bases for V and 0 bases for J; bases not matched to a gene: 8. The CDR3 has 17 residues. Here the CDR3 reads CAWSFGTGPFSNQPQHF. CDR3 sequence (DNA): TGTGCCTGGAGTTTCGGGACAGGGCCATTTAGCAATCAGCCCCAGCATTTT.

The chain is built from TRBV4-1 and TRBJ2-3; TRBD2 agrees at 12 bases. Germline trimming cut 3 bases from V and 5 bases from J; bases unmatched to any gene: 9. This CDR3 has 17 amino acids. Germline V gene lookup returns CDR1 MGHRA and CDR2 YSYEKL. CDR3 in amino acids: CASSHPTSGGVKDTQYF. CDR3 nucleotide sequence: TGCGCCAGCAGCCACCCGACTAGCGGGGGCGTAAAAGATACGCAGTATTTT.

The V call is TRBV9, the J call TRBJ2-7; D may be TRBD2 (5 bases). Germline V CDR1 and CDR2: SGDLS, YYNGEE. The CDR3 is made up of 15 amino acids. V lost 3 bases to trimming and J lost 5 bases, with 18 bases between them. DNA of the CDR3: TGTGCCAGCAGCGCCACCCAAACCCGGGGAAACGAGCAGTACTTC. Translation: CASSATQTRGNEQYF.

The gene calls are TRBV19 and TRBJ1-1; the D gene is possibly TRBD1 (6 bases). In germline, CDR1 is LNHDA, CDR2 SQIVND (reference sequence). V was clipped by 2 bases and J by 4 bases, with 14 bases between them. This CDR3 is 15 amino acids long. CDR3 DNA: TGTGCCAGTAGTATATCCCCTCCAGGGGCCACTGAAGCTTTCTTT. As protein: CASSISPPGATEAFF.